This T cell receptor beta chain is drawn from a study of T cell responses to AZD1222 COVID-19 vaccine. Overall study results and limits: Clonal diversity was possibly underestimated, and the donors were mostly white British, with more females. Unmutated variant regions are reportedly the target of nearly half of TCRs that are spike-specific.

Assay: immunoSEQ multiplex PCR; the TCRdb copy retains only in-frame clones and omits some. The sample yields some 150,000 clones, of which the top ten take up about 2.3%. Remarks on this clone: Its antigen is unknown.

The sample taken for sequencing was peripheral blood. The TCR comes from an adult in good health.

CDR3 protein: CAWSVLKGGNEQFF. The CDR3 DNA reads as TGTGCCTGGAGTGTACTGAAGGGAGGCAATGAGCAGTTCTTC. The chain joins TRBV30 to TRBJ2-1, with D tentatively TRBD2 (6 bases). Germline lookup yields CDR1 GTSNPN and CDR2 SVGIG (reference sequence). The CDR3 contains 14 residues. Trimming left V 0 bases short and J 6 bases short, with 12 bases between.